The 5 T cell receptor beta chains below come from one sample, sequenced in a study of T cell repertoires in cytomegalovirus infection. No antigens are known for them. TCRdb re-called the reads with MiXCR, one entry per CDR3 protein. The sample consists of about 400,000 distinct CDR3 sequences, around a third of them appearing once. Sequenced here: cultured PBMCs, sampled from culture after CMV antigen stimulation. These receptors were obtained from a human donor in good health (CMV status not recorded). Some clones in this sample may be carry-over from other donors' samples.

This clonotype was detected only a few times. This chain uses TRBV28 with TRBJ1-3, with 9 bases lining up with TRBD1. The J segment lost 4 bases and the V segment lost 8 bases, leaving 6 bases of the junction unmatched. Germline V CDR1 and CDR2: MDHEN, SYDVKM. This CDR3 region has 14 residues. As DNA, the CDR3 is TGTGCCAGCTTACAGGGGGCGAGGGGAAACACCATATATTTT. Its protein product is CASLQGARGNTIYF. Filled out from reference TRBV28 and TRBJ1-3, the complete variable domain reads DVKVTQSSRYLVKRTGEKVFLECVQDMDHENMFWYRQDPGLGLRLIYFSYDVKMKEKGDIPEGYSVSREKKERFSLILESASTNQTSMYLCASLQGARGNTIYFGEGSWLTVV.

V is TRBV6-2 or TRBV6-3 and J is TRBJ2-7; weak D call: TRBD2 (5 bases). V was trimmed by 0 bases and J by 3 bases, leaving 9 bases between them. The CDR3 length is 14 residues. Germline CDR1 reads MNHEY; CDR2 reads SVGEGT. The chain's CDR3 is CASSYSRVSYEQYV. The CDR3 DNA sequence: TGTGCCAGCAGTTACTCGAGGGTCAGCTACGAGCAGTACGTC.

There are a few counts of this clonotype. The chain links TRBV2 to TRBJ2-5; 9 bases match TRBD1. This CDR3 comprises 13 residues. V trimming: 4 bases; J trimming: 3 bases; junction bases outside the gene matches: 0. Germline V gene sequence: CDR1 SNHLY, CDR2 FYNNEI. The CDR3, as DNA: TGTGCCAGCAGTGGGGACAGGGAAGAGACCCAGTACTTC. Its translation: CASSGDREETQYF.

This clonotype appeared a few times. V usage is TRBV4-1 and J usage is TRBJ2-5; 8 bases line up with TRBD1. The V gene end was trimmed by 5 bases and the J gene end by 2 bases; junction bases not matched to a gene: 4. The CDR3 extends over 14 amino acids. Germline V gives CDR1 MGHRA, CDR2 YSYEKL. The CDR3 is CASSAGGFQETQYF. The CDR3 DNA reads TGCGCCAGCAGCGCAGGGGGCTTTCAAGAGACCCAGTACTTC.

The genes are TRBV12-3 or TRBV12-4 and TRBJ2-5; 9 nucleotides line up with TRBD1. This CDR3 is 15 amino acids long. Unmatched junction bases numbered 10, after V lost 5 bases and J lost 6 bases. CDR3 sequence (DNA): TGTGCCAGCAGTCAGCCGGGACAGGGAATAAAGACCCAGTACTTC. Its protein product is CASSQPGQGIKTQYF.